This entry lists 21 T cell receptor beta chains sequenced from one sample in a study of blood T cell repertoires in COVID-19. Clones were sequenced by immunoSEQ multiplex PCR, and TCRdb holds only the in-frame ones, with some missing. The sample comprises roughly 130,000 clones, roughly nine tenths of which are singletons, and roughly 3.7% rests with the top ten. The sequenced sample was peripheral blood. All receptors come from a man between 50 and 59 years old with active COVID-19.

V and J are TRBV6-1 and TRBJ2-3; 8 bases map to TRBD2. Trimming at V came to 2 bases and at J to 4 bases, leaving 5 bases not matched to a gene. CDR3 length: 15 amino acids. CDR1 is MNHNS, CDR2 SASEGT, per germline. CDR3 nucleotide sequence: TGTGCCAGCAGTGAAAATCCGGGAGGGTCAGATACGCAGTATTTT. Translating gives CASSENPGGSDTQYF.

This chain joins TRBV7-2 and TRBJ1-2; 8 nucleotides line up with TRBD1. The CDR3 has 12 residues. The V segment lost 5 bases and the J segment 8 bases; nucleotides outside the gene matches: 4. Germline-derived CDR1 and CDR2 are SGHTA and FQGNSA. CDR3: CASSKDRAGYTF. The CDR3 region has the DNA TGTGCCAGCAGCAAGGACAGGGCCGGCTACACCTTC.

J is TRBJ2-7 and V is TRBV7-2; TRBD1 might be the D (5 bases). V lost 0 bases and J 4 bases, leaving 7 bases between the germline ends. The CDR3 runs to 13 residues. The germline V gene encodes CDR1 SGHTA and CDR2 FQGNSA. The CDR3 coding sequence is TGTGCCAGCAGCTTAGCCAGGGCGTACGAGCAGTACGTC. Its translation: CASSLARAYEQYV.

This chain links TRBV5-1 with TRBJ2-3, with a possible D match to TRBD1 (6 bases). Germline CDR1 is SGHRS and CDR2 is YFSETQ. The CDR3 loop spans 15 amino acids. V dropped 1 base and J dropped 0 bases, with 9 bases sitting between them. CDR3 in DNA: TGCGCCAGCAGCTTGACAGGGACCAGCACAGATACGCAGTATTTT. The encoded protein is CASSLTGTSTDTQYF.

The chain combines TRBV28 with TRBJ2-1; 10 bases fit TRBD2. The V gene end was trimmed by 7 bases and the J gene end by 8 bases; junction bases not matched to a gene: 20. The CDR3 is made up of 18 amino acids. CDR1 is MDHEN and CDR2 is SYDVKM in the germline V gene. The CDR3 nucleotides are TGTGCCAGCACTCCAGACAGGGGAGCAACTAGCGGGAATTATGAGCAGTTCTTC. Translated, it gives CASTPDRGATSGNYEQFF.

This clone was recorded a few times. This chain joins TRBV4-1 and TRBJ1-2; 7 positions agree with TRBD1. V lost 4 bases and J lost 6; bases outside the gene matches: 17. Germline V gene lookup returns CDR1 MGHRA and CDR2 YSYEKL. The CDR3 has 17 residues. The CDR3: CASSRTRDRRVSDGYTF. CDR3 bases: TGCGCCAGCAGCCGGACCCGGGACAGACGAGTTTCGGATGGCTACACCTTC.

This sequence joins TRBV4-2 and TRBJ1-2, with TRBD1 matching 7 bases. This CDR3 comprises 16 residues. The germline CDR1 and CDR2 sequences are LGHNA and YNFKEQ. V was clipped by 0 bases and J by 6 bases; unmatched bases: 10. CDR3 nucleotides: TGTGCCAGCAGCCAAGATCCGGGACAGAAAACCAATGGCTACACCTTC. Protein: CASSQDPGQKTNGYTF.

The chain employs TRBV7-2 and TRBJ2-7; 10 nucleotides line up with TRBD2. There are 16 residues in the CDR3. V lost 5 bases and J lost 1; bases outside the gene matches: 8. Germline CDR1 is SGHTA and CDR2 is FQGNSA. The CDR3 here is CASSLIAGGQSYEQYV. The CDR3 DNA follows: TGTGCCAGCAGCCTTATAGCGGGAGGCCAATCCTACGAGCAGTACGTC.

J is TRBJ2-7 and V is TRBV7-2; no firm D call. V was pared by 5 bases and J by 0 bases, with 11 bases between. The CDR3 contains 14 residues. Germline loops: CDR1 SGHTA, CDR2 FQGNSA. The DNA of the CDR3 is TGTGCCAGCAGCCACCGACACCTCTCCTACGAGCAGTACTTC. This codes for CASSHRHLSYEQYF. The whole variable domain, remainder taken from reference TRBV7-2 and TRBJ2-7, is GAGVSQSPSNKVTEKGKDVELRCDPISGHTALYWYRQSLGQGLEFLIYFQGNSAPDKSGLPSDRFSAERTGGSVSTLTIQRTQQEDSAVYLCASSHRHLSYEQYFGPGTRLTVT.

The chain links TRBV19 to TRBJ1-1, with 11 positions matching TRBD1. Germline-derived CDR1 and CDR2 are LNHDA and SQIVND (reference sequence). The CDR3 covers 13 residues. V shed 9 bases, J shed 6 bases, and the junction held 6 bases outside the gene matches. CDR3: CASTDRGRAEAFF. CDR3 coding DNA: TGTGCCAGCACGGACAGGGGGCGAGCTGAAGCTTTCTTT.

The chain employs TRBV5-1 and TRBJ2-5; D not resolved. Germline V lookup: CDR1 SGHRS, CDR2 YFSETQ. Deletions cut 4 bases from V and 3 bases from J, with 13 bases between. This CDR3 comprises 14 residues. CDR3 coding DNA: TGCGCCAGCAGCCCCTCCCCATCAGAAGAGACCCAGTACTTC. It specifies CASSPSPSEETQYF.

The gene calls are TRBV9 and TRBJ1-3; D remains unclear. Per the germline V gene, CDR1 is SGDLS and CDR2 is YYNGEE. The V and J ends lost 0 bases and 4 bases respectively, with 14 bases between them. The CDR3 has 16 amino acids. The CDR3 loop is CASSVASSVLGNTIYF. As DNA, the CDR3 is TGTGCCAGCAGCGTAGCTAGCTCCGTGTTAGGAAACACCATATATTTT.

V usage is TRBV19 and J usage is TRBJ1-5; 9 bases map to TRBD1. This CDR3 spans 17 amino acids. Germline CDR1 reads LNHDA; CDR2 reads SQIVND (reference sequence). V trimming: 4 bases; J trimming: 7 bases; junction bases outside the gene matches: 14. CDR3 protein: CASSTTLLGQGRQPQHF. The CDR3 region has the DNA TGTGCCAGTAGTACCACACTTCTTGGACAGGGGAGGCAGCCCCAGCATTTT.

V usage is TRBV5-1 and J usage is TRBJ2-1; 8 bases fit TRBD1. Germline V CDR1 and CDR2: SGHRS, YFSETQ. The CDR3 loop spans 13 amino acids. Unmatched junction bases numbered 12, after V lost 4 bases and J lost 15 bases. DNA for the CDR3: TGCGCCAGCAGCACCACACGACAGGGGAGAGCGTTCTTC. Translation: CASSTTRQGRAFF.

The CDR3 DNA reads TGTGCCAGTAGCCGACAGGCCCCGGGAGATACGCAGTATTTT. Its translation is CASSRQAPGDTQYF. The rearrangement joins TRBV19 to TRBJ2-3, with a weak D call TRBD1 (6 bases). The V end was cut by 6 bases, the J end by 5 bases, with 15 bases between. CDR3 size: 14 residues. Germline values: CDR1 LNHDA, CDR2 SQIVND (reference sequence).

This chain uses TRBV6-2 or TRBV6-3 with TRBJ1-1; D is uncertain. CDR3 length equals 14 residues. V was clipped by 4 bases and J by 4 bases, with 13 bases between them. CDR1 and CDR2 from the germline V gene are MNHEY and SVGEGT. CDR3 in DNA: TGTGCCAGCAGTTCCCCGCCAGGTCGCACTGAAGCTTTCTTT. Protein: CASSSPPGRTEAFF.

V gene TRBV6-1 combines with J gene TRBJ2-1; D gene unclear. V lost 2 bases to trimming and J lost 4 bases, with 6 bases between them. CDR1 and CDR2 (germline): MNHNS, SASEGT. The CDR3 is made up of 13 amino acids. The CDR3 reads CASSEMRYNEQFF. In nucleotides, the CDR3 is TGTGCCAGCAGTGAAATGCGGTACAATGAGCAGTTCTTC.

This chain links TRBV7-6 with TRBJ2-1; a possible D gene is TRBD2 (5 bases). The V gene lost 1 base and the J gene lost 8 bases, with 24 bases spanning the gap. CDR3 length: 18 residues. Germline CDR1 and CDR2: SGHVS and FNYEAQ. DNA of the CDR3: TGTGCCAGCAGCTTAGGAGTTATTCGTGGGAGAAGTCGGGATGAGCAGTTCTTC. Translating gives CASSLGVIRGRSRDEQFF.

The chain combines TRBV6-5 with TRBJ1-5, with a weak D call TRBD1 (6 bases). V was cut by 3 bases and J by 6 bases, with 18 bases left in between. Germline values: CDR1 MNHEY, CDR2 SVGAGI. The length of the CDR3 is 16 residues. In DNA form, the CDR3 reads TGTGCCAGCAGTTATTCGATCCCAGGGGTCGGTCAGCCCCAGCATTTT. This codes for CASSYSIPGVGQPQHF.

The chain joins TRBV6-5 to TRBJ1-4; 7 bases map to TRBD1. CDR3 length equals 14 residues. CDR1 is MNHEY and CDR2 is SVGAGI in the germline V gene. J gave up 7 bases and V 6 bases, and 8 bases lay outside the gene matches. CDR3 residues: CASSRTGAGEKLFF. CDR3 in DNA: TGTGCCAGCAGCCGCACAGGGGCCGGTGAAAAACTGTTTTTT.

The gene calls are TRBV5-6 and TRBJ1-2, with no clear D. CDR1 and CDR2 (germline): SGHDT, YYEEEE. Trimming took off 0 bases at V and 3 bases at J, with 6 bases between the two ends. CDR3 size: 13 residues. CDR3 coding DNA: TGTGCCAGCAGCTTGGCAGAGGACTATGGCTACACCTTC. Translating gives CASSLAEDYGYTF.